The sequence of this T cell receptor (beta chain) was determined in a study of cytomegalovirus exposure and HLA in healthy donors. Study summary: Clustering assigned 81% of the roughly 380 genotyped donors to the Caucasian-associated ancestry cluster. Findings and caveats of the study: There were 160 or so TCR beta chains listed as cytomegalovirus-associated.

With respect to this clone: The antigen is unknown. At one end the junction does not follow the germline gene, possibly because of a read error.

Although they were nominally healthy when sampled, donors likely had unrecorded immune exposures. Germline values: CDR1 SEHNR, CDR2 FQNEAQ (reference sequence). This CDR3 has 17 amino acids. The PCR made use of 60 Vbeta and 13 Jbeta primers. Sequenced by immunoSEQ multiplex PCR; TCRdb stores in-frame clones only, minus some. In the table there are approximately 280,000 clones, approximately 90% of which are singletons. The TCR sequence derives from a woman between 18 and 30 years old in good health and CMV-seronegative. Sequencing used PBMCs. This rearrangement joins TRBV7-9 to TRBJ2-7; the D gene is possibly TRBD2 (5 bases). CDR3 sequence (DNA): TGTTCCAGCAGCTCCACCTTTGGGGAGTTTATTTACTACGAGCAGTACTTC. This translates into CSSSSTFGEFIYYEQYF.